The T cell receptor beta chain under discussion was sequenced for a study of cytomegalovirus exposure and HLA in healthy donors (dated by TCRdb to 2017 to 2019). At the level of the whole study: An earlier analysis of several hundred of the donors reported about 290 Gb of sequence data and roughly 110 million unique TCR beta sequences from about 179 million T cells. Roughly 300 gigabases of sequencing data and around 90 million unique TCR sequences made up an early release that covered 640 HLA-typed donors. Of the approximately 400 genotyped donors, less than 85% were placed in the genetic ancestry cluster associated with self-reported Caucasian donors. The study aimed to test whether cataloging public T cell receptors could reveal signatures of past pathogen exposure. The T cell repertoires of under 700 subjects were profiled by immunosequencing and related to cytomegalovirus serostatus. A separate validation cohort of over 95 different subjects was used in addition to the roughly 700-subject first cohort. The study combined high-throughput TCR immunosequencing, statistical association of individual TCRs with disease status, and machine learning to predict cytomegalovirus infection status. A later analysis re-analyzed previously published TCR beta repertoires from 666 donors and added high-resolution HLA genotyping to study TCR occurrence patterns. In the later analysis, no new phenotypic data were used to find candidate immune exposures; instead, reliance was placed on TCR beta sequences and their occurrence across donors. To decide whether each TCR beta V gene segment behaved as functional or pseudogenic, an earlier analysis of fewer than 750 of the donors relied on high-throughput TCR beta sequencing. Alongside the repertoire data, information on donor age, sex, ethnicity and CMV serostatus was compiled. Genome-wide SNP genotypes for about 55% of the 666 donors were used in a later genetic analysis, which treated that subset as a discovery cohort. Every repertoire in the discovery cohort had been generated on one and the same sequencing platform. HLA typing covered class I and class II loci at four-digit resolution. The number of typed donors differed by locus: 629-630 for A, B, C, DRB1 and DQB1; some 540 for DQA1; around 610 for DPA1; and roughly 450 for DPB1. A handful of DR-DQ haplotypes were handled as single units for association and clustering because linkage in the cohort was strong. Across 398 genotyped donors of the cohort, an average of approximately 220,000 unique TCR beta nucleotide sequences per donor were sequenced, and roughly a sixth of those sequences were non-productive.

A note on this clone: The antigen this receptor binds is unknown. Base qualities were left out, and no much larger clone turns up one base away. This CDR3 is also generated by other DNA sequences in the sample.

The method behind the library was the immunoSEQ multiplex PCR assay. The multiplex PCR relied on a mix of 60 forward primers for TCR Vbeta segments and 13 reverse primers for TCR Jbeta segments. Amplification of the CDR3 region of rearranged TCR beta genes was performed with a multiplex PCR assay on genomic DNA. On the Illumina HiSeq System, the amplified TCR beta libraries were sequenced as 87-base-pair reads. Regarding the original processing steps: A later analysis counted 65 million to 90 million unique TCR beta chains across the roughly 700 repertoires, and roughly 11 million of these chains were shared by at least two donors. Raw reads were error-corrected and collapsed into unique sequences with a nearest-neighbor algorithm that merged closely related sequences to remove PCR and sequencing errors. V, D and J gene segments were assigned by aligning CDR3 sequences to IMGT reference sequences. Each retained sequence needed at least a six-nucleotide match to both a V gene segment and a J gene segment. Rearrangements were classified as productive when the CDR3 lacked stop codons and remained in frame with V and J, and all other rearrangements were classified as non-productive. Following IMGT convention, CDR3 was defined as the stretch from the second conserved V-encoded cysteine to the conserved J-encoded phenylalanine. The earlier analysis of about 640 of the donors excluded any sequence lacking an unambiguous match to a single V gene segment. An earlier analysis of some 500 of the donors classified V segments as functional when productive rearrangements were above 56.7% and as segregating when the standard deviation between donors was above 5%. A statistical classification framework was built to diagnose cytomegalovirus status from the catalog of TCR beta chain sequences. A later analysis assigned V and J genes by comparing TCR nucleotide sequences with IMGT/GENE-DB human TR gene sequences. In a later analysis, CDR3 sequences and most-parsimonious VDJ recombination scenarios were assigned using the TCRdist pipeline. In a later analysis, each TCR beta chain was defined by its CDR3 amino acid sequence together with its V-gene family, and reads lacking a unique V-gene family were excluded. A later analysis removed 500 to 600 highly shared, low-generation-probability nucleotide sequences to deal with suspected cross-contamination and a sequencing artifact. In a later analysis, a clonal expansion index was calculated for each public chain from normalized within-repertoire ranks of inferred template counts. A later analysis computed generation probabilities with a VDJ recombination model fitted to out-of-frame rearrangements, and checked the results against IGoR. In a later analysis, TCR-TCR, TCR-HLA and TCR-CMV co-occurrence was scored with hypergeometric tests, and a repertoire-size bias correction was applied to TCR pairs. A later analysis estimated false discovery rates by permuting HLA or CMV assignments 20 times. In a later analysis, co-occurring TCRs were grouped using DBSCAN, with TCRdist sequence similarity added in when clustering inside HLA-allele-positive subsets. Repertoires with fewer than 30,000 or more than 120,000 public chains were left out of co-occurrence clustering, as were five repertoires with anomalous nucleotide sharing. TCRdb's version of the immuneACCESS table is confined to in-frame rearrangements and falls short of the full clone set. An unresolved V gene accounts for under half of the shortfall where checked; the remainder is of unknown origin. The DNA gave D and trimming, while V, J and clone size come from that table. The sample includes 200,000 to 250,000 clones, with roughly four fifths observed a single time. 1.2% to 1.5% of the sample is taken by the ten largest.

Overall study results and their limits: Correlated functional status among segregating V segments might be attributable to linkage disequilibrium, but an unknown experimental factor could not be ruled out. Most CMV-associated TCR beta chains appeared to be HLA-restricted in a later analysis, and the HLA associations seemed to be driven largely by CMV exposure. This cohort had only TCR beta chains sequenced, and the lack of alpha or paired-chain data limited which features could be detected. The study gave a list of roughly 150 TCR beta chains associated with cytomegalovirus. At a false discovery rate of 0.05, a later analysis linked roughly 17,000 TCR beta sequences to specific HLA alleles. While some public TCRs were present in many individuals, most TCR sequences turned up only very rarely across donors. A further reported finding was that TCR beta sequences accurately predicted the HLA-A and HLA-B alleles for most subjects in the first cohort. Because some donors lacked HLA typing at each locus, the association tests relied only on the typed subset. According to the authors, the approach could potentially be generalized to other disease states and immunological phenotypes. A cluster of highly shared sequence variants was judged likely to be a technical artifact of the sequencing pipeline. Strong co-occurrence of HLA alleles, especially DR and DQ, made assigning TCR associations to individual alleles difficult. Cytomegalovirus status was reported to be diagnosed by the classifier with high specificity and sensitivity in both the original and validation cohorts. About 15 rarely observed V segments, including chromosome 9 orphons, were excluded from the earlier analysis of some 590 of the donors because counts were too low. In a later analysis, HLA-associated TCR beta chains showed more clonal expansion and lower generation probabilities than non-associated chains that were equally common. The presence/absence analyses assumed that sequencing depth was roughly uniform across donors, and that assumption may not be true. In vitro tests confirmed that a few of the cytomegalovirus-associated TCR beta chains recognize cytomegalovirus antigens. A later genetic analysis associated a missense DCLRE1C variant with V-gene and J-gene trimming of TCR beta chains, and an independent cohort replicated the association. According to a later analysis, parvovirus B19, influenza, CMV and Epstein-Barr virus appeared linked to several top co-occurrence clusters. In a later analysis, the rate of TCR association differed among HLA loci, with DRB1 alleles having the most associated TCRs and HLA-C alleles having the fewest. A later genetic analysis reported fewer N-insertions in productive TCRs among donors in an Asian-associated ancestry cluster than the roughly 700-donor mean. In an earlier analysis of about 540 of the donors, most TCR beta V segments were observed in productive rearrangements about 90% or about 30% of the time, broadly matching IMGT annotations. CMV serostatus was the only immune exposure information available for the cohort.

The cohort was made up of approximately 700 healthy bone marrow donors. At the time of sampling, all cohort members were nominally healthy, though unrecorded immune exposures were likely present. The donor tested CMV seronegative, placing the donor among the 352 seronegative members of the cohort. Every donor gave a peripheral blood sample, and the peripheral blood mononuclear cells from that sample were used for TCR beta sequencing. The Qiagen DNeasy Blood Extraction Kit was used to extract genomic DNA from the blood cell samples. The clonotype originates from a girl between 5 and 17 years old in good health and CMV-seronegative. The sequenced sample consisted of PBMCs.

The CDR3 has the sequence CASSLGRGYTF. The base sequence is TGTGCCAGCAGTTTGGGGCGTGGCTACACCTTC. The chain links TRBV28 with TRBJ1-2; TRBD1 is perhaps the D gene, given 5 matching bases. V is clipped by 3 bases and J by 7 bases, and the sequence between their germline boundaries is 6 bases long. The CDR3 goes from the cysteine to the phenylalanine over 11 residues. The retained sequence is limited to the CDR3, 33 bases, with the frame set at the first base. The germline V gene provides CDR1 MDHEN and CDR2 SYDVKM.